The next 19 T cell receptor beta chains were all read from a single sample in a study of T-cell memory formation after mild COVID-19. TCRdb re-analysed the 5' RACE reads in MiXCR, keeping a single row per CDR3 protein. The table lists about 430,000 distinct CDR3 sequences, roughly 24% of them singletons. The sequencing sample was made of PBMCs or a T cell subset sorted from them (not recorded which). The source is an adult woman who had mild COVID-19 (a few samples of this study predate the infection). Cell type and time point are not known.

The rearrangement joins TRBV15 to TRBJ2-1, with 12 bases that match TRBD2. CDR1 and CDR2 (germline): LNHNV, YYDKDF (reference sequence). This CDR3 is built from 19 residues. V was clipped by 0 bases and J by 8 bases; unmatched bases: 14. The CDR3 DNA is TGTGCCACCAGCAGAGATCTGTGGACTAGCGGGGCAAAGAGGGATGAGCAGTTCTTC. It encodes CATSRDLWTSGAKRDEQFF.

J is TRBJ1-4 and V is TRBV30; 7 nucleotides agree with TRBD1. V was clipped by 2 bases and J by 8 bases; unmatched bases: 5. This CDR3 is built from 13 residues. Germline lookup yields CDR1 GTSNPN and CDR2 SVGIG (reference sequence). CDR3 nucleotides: TGTGCCTGGAGTTTAGGGGGCAGAGAAAAACTGTTTTTT. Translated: CAWSLGGREKLFF.

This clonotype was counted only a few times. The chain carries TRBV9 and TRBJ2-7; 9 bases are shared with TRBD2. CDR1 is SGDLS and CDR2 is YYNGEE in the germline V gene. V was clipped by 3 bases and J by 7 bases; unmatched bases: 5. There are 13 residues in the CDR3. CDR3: CASSDSGRREQYF. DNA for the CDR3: TGTGCCAGCAGCGATAGCGGGAGAAGGGAGCAGTACTTC. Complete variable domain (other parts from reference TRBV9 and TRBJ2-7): DSGVTQTPKHLITATGQRVTLRCSPRSGDLSVYWYQQSLDQGLQFLIQYYNGEERAKGNILERFSAQQFPDLHSELNLSSLELGDSALYFCASSDSGRREQYFGPGTRLTVT.

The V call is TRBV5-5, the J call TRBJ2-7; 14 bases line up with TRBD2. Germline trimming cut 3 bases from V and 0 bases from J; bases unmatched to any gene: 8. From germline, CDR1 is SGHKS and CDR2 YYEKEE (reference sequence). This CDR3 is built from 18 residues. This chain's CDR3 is CASSWGLAGAHFSYEQYF. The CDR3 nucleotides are TGTGCCAGCAGCTGGGGACTAGCGGGGGCTCATTTCTCCTACGAGCAGTACTTC.

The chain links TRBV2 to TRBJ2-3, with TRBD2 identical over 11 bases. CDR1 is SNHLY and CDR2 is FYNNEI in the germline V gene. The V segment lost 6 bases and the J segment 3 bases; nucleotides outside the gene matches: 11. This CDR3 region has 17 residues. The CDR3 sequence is CASSEIWTSGSTDTQYF. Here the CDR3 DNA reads TGTGCCAGCAGCGAGATTTGGACTAGCGGGTCGACAGATACGCAGTATTTT.

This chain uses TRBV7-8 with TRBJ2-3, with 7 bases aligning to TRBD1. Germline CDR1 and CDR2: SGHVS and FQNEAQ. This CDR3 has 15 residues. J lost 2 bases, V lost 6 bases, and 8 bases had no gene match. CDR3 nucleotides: TGTGCCAGCAGTTACCAGGGGGTCCCCACAGATACGCAGTATTTT. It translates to CASSYQGVPTDTQYF.

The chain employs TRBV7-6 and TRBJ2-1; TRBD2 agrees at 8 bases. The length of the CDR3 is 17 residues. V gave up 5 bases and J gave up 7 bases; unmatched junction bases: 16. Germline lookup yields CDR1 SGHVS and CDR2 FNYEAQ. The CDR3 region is CASSPGSSGRSRNEQFF. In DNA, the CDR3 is TGTGCCAGCAGCCCTGGGTCTAGCGGGCGATCTAGGAATGAGCAGTTCTTC.

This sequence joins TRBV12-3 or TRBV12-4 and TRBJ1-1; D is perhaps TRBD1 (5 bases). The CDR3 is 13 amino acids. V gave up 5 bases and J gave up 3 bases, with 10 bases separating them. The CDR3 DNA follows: TGTGCCAGCAGTGGCCCAGGGCACACTGAAGCTTTCTTT. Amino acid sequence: CASSGPGHTEAFF.

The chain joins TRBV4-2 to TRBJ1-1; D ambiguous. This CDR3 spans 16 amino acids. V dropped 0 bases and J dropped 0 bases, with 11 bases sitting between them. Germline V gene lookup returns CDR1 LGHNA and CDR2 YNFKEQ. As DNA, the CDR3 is TGTGCCAGCAGCCAAGATCGAGGACTTATGAACACTGAAGCTTTCTTT. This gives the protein CASSQDRGLMNTEAFF.

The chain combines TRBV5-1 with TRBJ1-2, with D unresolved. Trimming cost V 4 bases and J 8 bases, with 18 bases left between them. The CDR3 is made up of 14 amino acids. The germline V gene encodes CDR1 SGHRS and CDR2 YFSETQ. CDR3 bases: TGCGCCAGCAGCCAAGAGTCGGGCGCGAGCGGCTACACCTTC. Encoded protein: CASSQESGASGYTF.

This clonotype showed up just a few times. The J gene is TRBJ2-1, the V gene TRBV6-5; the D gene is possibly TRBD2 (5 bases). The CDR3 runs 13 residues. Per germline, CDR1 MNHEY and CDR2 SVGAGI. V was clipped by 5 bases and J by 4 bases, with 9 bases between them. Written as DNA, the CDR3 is TGTGCCAGCAGTCCGCGGGTATACAATGAGCAGTTCTTC. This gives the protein CASSPRVYNEQFF.

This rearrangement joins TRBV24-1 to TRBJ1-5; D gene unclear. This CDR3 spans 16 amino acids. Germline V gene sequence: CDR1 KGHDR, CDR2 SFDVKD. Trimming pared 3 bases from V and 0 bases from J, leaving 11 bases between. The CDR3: CATSDPRWDSNQPQHF. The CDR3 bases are TGTGCCACCAGTGATCCCCGGTGGGATAGCAATCAGCCCCAGCATTTT.

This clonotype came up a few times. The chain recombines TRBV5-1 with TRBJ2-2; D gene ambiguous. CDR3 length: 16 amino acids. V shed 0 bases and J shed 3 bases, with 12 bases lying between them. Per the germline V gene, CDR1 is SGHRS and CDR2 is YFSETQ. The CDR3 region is CASSLALLRYTGELFF. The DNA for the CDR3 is TGCGCCAGCAGCTTGGCCCTACTCAGATACACCGGGGAGCTGTTTTTT.

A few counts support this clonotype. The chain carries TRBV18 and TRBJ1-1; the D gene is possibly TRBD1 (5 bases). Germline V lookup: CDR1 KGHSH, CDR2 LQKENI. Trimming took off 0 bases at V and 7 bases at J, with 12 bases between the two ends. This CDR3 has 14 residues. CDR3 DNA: TGTGCCAGCTCACCACCGGCCAGCGGGGGTGAAGCTTTCTTT. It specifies CASSPPASGGEAFF.

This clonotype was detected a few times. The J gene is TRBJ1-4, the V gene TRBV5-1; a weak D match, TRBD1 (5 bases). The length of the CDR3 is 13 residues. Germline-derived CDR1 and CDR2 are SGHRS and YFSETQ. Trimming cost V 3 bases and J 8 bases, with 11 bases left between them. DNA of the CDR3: TGCGCCAGCAGCTGGGGGACGGAAGAAAAACTGTTTTTT. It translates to CASSWGTEEKLFF.

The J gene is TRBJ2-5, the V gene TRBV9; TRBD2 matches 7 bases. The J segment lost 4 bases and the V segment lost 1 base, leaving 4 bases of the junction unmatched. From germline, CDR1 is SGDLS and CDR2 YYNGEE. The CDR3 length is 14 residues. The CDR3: CASSVFSGGETQYF. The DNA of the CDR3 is TGTGCCAGCAGCGTATTTTCGGGGGGAGAGACCCAGTACTTC.

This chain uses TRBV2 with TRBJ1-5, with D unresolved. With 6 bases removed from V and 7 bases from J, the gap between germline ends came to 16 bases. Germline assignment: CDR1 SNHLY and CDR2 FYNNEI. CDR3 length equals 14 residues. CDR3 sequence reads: CASSYVEGAQPQHF. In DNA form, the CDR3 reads TGTGCCAGCAGCTACGTCGAGGGTGCGCAGCCCCAGCATTTT.

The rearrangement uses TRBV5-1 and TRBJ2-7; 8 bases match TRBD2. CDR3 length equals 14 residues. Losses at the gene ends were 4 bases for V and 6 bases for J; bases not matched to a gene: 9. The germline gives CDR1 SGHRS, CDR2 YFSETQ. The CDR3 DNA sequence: TGCGCCAGCAGCGGATCGGGGGGGGCCTTCGAGCAGTACTTC. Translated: CASSGSGGAFEQYF. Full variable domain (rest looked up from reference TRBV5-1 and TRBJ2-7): KAGVTQTPRYLIKTRGQQVTLSCSPISGHRSVSWYQQTPGQGLQFLFEYFSETQRNKGNFPGRFSGRQFSNSRSEMNVSTLELGDSALYLCASSGSGGAFEQYFGPGTRLTVT.

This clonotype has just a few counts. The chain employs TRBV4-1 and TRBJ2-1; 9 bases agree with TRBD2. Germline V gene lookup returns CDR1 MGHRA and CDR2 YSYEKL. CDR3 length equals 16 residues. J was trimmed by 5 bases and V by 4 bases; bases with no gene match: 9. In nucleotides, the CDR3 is TGCGCCAGCAGCCTGACCATAGCGGGGGAAAACAATGAGCAGTTCTTC. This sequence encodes CASSLTIAGENNEQFF.